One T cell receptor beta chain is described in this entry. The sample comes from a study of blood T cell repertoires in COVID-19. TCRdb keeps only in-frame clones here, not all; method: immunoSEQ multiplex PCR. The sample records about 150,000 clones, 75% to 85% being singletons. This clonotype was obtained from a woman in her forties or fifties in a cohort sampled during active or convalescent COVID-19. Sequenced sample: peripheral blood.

The CDR3 region is CASSVDTGEAFF. CDR3 nucleotides: TGTGCCAGCAGCGTGGACACCGGTGAAGCTTTCTTT. J is TRBJ1-1 and V is TRBV9, with TRBD1 as a possible D gene (5 bases). This CDR3 is 12 amino acids long. The germline CDR1 and CDR2 sequences are SGDLS and YYNGEE. Trimming left V 2 bases short and J 7 bases short, with 9 bases between.